This T cell receptor (beta chain) was found in a study of cytomegalovirus exposure and HLA in healthy donors. Study-level results: Earlier analysis looked at TCR beta V segments, and most were productive about 90% or about 30% of the time.

A remark on this clone: Its antigen is not identified.

PCR amplification relied on 60 Vbeta primers (plus 13 Jbeta primers). The table came from immunoSEQ multiplex PCR; TCRdb's copy has only in-frame clones and leaves some out. The sample consists of 66,000 or so clones, 70% to 90% of them appearing once. Trimming at V came to 1 base and at J to 4 bases, leaving 5 bases not matched to a gene. The V gene's germline CDR1 is SGHTA and CDR2 FQGNSA. This CDR3 region has 16 residues. The TCR comes from a man aged 30-40 years in good health and CMV-seropositive. The chain combines TRBV7-2 with TRBJ2-7; 12 bases line up with TRBD2. Sequencing input: PBMCs. The CDR3 DNA sequence: TGTGCCAGCAGCTTAGAGGGGCTAGCGGGAGGGTACGAGCAGTACTTC. Its protein is CASSLEGLAGGYEQYF.